This paragraph reports one T cell receptor beta chain. This CDR3 has 13 residues. V lost 6 bases and J lost 1, with 9 bases in between. The V gene's germline CDR1 is LGHDT and CDR2 YNNKEL (reference sequence). The sample comes from a study of blood T cell repertoires in COVID-19. Sequencing used immunoSEQ multiplex PCR; TCRdb keeps in-frame clones, though not all of them. The table shows about 86,000 clones, with roughly 86% occurring only once. This sequence was found in a woman older than 75 with acute or convalescent COVID-19. The source material was peripheral blood. This rearrangement joins TRBV3-1 (or the pseudogene TRBV3-2) to TRBJ1-1; D unresolved. As DNA, the CDR3 is TGTGCCAGCAGACGGGCGGGGAACACTGAAGCTTTCTTT. It encodes CASRRAGNTEAFF.